Listed below are T cell receptor beta chains from one sample, sequenced in a study of cytomegalovirus exposure and HLA in healthy donors. TCRdb's copy holds only in-frame clones and misses some; the assay was immunoSEQ multiplex PCR. In the table there are 95,000 to 120,000 clones, approximately 83% of which are singletons. The specimen sequenced was PBMCs. The source is a woman under 30 in good health and CMV-seronegative. Each CDR3 is given with its conserved first and last residue. D genes are given only for firm matches. Some rows have no size entry. The others give once, few or many, or a class for an expanded clone.

cdr3_nt cdr3_aa clone_size j_call d_call v_call
TGTGCCAGCAGCCCGGGACTAGCGGGGGGGCAGTATTTT CASSPGLAGGQYF - TRBJ2-3 TRBD2 TRBV9
TGTGCCAGCAGCTTTAGGATCGGGAGCAATCAGCCCCAGCATTTT CASSFRIGSNQPQHF - TRBJ1-5 - TRBV27
TGTGCCAGTAGTATAGGGGGAGGGAGCAATCAGCCCCAGCATTTT CASSIGGGSNQPQHF few TRBJ1-5 - TRBV19
TGTGCCAGCAGCGCGTATAGCACAGATACGCAGTATTTT CASSAYSTDTQYF - TRBJ2-3 - TRBV9
TGTGCCAGCAGCGTAGTAGTAAATGAGCAGTTCTTC CASSVVVNEQFF - TRBJ2-1 - TRBV9
TGTGCCAGCAAGAGGGATGAAAAACTGTTTTTT CASKRDEKLFF - TRBJ1-4 - TRBV6-5
TGTGCCAGCAGCTTCCGCCAGGGTACCGGGGAGCTGTTTTTT CASSFRQGTGELFF - TRBJ2-2 - TRBV7-8
TGTGCCAGCAGAGTACAGGGGGCCTCTAATGAAAAACTGTTTTTT CASRVQGASNEKLFF - TRBJ1-4 TRBD1 TRBV28
TGTGCCAGCAGGGGACAGGGCTACGAGCAGTACTTC CASRGQGYEQYF - TRBJ2-7 TRBD1 TRBV2
TGTGCCAGCAGAGATGACAGGGGGCGAGGTGAAGCTTTCTTT CASRDDRGRGEAFF - TRBJ1-1 TRBD1 TRBV6-5
TGTGCCAGCACCGCGACTAGCGGGAGTATTGAGACCCAGTACTTC CASTATSGSIETQYF - TRBJ2-5 TRBD2 TRBV6-1
TGTGCCAGCAGCTTCGGAGATACGCAGTATTTT CASSFGDTQYF - TRBJ2-3 - TRBV13
TGTGCCAGCAGTGGGCTACAGGGGGCGCGAACTGAAGCTTTCTTT CASSGLQGARTEAFF - TRBJ1-1 TRBD1 TRBV25-1
TGTGCCAGCAGACATTCAGGGGAGAGGGCCGGGGAGCTGTTTTTT CASRHSGERAGELFF few TRBJ2-2 - TRBV28
TGTGCCAGCAGAACCAGACTCTACGAGCAGTACTTC CASRTRLYEQYF - TRBJ2-7 - TRBV2
TGTGCCAGCAGTGAATTGGGCGGGAGGGCCGAGGAGACCCAGTACTTC CASSELGGRAEETQYF - TRBJ2-5 TRBD2 TRBV25-1
TGTGCCAGCTCCCGGACAGGGCGAGGGGAGCTGTTTTTT CASSRTGRGELFF - TRBJ2-2 TRBD1 TRBV18
TGTGCCAGCTCAGTCGCGACTAGCGGGACAGATACGCAGTATTTT CASSVATSGTDTQYF - TRBJ2-3 TRBD2 TRBV18
TGTGCCAGCAGTGACCTGGACAGAGCTAATGAAAAACTGTTTTTT CASSDLDRANEKLFF - TRBJ1-4 - TRBV6-4
TGTGCCAGCAGCCCTAGCGGGAATGCTGAGCAGTTCTTC CASSPSGNAEQFF - TRBJ2-1 TRBD2 TRBV7-2
TGCGCCAGCAGACTCACTAGCGGGAGTTACAATGAGCAGTTCTTC CASRLTSGSYNEQFF few TRBJ2-1 TRBD2 TRBV4-1
TGTGCCAGCAGCAACGAGAAGATGAACACTGAAGCTTTCTTT CASSNEKMNTEAFF - TRBJ1-1 - TRBV2